This T cell receptor (beta chain) was obtained from a study of monozygotic twins with inflammatory bowel disease. Looked up from germline, CDR1 is MRHNA and CDR2 is SNTAGT. CDR3 length: 17 residues. From its re-call of the 5' RACE reads, TCRdb lists each CDR3 protein once, without DNA. This specimen shows 95,000 to 110,000 distinct CDR3 sequences; the ten leading clones hold around 1.9%. The chain carries TRBV6-4 and TRBJ2-6; the TRBD2 assignment by TCRdb is unverifiable without DNA. The receptor comes from a human donor with ulcerative colitis or Crohn's disease, or a healthy co-twin of an affected twin (not recorded which). Material for sequencing was blood. Here the CDR3 reads CASSRLAGANGANVLTF.